Below are 2 T cell receptor beta chains sequenced from a single sample in a study of T cell repertoires in cytomegalovirus infection. TCRdb independently ran MiXCR on the reads; one entry per CDR3 protein. Among 550,000 to 700,000 distinct CDR3 sequences listed, around 40% were seen once. What these receptors recognize is not known. The starting material was cultured PBMCs, obtained from culture after CMV antigen stimulation. The receptor source for this set is a human donor in good health (CMV status not recorded). Some clones in this sample may be carry-over from other donors' samples.

The gene calls are TRBV7-2 and TRBJ2-7; D is perhaps TRBD2 (7 bases). V lost 0 bases, J lost 4 bases, and 13 bases lay in between. Germline-derived CDR1 and CDR2 are SGHTA and FQGNSA. This CDR3 is built from 15 residues. This CDR3 reads CASSLASGGGYEQYF. The CDR3 nucleotides are TGTGCCAGCAGCTTAGCATCGGGGGGCGGGTACGAGCAGTACTTC.

The genes are TRBV15 and TRBJ2-2; D is ambiguous. V was trimmed by 3 bases and J by 0 bases, leaving 14 bases between them. The germline V gene encodes CDR1 LNHNV and CDR2 YYDKDF (reference sequence). The CDR3 consists of 17 residues. The CDR3 region has the DNA TGTGCCACCAGCAGGCCTCTTCCGGATGCGAACACCGGGGAGCTGTTTTTT. This codes for CATSRPLPDANTGELFF.